Presented here are 11 T cell receptor beta chains from one specimen sequenced in a study of response to subunit inactivated influenza vaccine. In TCRdb, the RT-PCR reads were re-called with MiXCR into one record per CDR3 protein. The sample contains just under 550,000 distinct CDR3 sequences, under 30% of which appear only once. These data were also reused for a study on T cells expressing NK-cell markers. From that study: A 5'RACE template switching approach incorporating UMIs was used to make TCR beta cDNA.

The material sequenced was CD4+ T cells sorted from PBMCs, taken about 12 days after vaccination. These receptors originate from a man in his fifties who received an inactivated influenza vaccine.

The chain joins TRBV12-3 or TRBV12-4 to TRBJ1-5, with D tentatively TRBD1 (5 bases). The V end lost 5 bases, the J end lost 6 bases, and 14 bases lay between the germline ends. This CDR3 comprises 14 residues. The CDR3 here is CASSTTGGVQPQHF. Written as DNA, the CDR3 is TGTGCCAGCAGTACTACAGGAGGGGTTCAGCCCCAGCATTTT.

This clonotype occurred many times. This chain links TRBV12-3 or TRBV12-4 with TRBJ1-2, with unresolved D. This CDR3 contains 14 residues. The V end was cut by 7 bases, the J end by 3 bases, with 15 bases between. The CDR3 nucleotides read TGTGCCAGCACCGCAAGCGTGAGCCACTATGGCTACACCTTC. Its translation is CASTASVSHYGYTF.

Regarding this clonotype: One junction end disagrees with the germline gene, perhaps due to a read error. The chain couples TRBV6-1 to TRBJ2-1, with D possibly being TRBD2 (6 bases). CDR3 size: 14 residues. The germline gives CDR1 MNHNS, CDR2 SASEGT. The CDR3 bases are TGTGCCAGCAGTCCCGGAGGACGCGGGACTCTTGTAATCTTC. It is translated as CASSPGGRGTLVIF.

The chain combines TRBV2 with TRBJ1-4, with D maybe TRBD1 (6 bases). The CDR3 contains 14 residues. Germline V gene lookup returns CDR1 SNHLY and CDR2 FYNNEI. The V and J ends lost 5 bases and 8 bases respectively, with 15 bases between them. The CDR3 DNA reads as TGTGCCAGCAGTACACAGGGAGGGCTGGAAAAACTGTTTTTT. It translates to CASSTQGGLEKLFF.

This clonotype came up a few times. The V and J genes are TRBV24-1 and TRBJ2-1; TRBD2 might be the D (5 bases). CDR3 size: 12 residues. Per germline, CDR1 KGHDR and CDR2 SFDVKD. The V end lost 9 bases, the J end lost 5 bases, and 10 bases lay between the germline ends. DNA for the CDR3: TGTGCCACCTCCGGACTGGACAATGAGCAGTTCTTC. It codes for CATSGLDNEQFF.

The DNA for the CDR3 is TGTGCCAGCAGCTTGACGGGGGTCGGTCCCCTCCACTTT. Translated: CASSLTGVGPLHF. The chain employs TRBV7-2 and TRBJ1-6; D is perhaps TRBD1 (5 bases). Germline CDR1 SGHTA, CDR2 FQGNSA. The CDR3 has 13 amino acids. The ends were cut back, 3 bases at V and 13 bases at J, with 13 bases in the middle.

The V call is TRBV24-1, the J call TRBJ1-5; tentatively, D is TRBD1 (5 bases). CDR1 is KGHDR, CDR2 SFDVKD, per germline. V was shortened by 6 bases and J by 5 bases, with 28 bases between the two germline ends. The CDR3 totals 19 residues. The DNA of the CDR3 is TGTGCCACCAGTCGGGGGGTCGGCAGGGCAAAGTTGACGGATCAGCCCCAGCATTTT. Its protein is CATSRGVGRAKLTDQPQHF.

The V call is TRBV18, the J call TRBJ2-2; a possible D gene is TRBD1 (6 bases). This CDR3 is built from 15 residues. The germline gives CDR1 KGHSH, CDR2 LQKENI. V shed 3 bases and J shed 1 base, with 9 bases lying between them. The CDR3 DNA reads as TGTGCCAGCTCACCGGGACACGTGAACACCGGGGAGCTGTTTTTT. Translated, it gives CASSPGHVNTGELFF.

A few counts support this clonotype. The V gene is TRBV7-9, the J gene TRBJ1-4; D call uncertain. Trimming took off 4 bases at V and 4 bases at J, with 10 bases between the two ends. This CDR3 is built from 14 residues. Per the germline V gene, CDR1 is SEHNR and CDR2 is FQNEAQ (reference sequence). The CDR3 spells CASSSITNNEKLFF. The CDR3 DNA reads as TGTGCCAGCAGCTCCATAACTAATAATGAAAAACTGTTTTTT.

This clonotype was detected a few times. The CDR3: CSATSAGVPSYEQYF. The CDR3 nucleotides are TGCAGTGCTACTTCCGCGGGGGTACCCTCCTACGAGCAGTACTTC. The gene calls are TRBV20-1 and TRBJ2-7; TRBD2 matches 7 bases. Germline lookup yields CDR1 DFQATT and CDR2 SNEGSKA (reference sequence). This CDR3 region has 15 residues. The V and J ends lost 4 bases and 0 bases, in that order; junction bases with no gene match: 9.

J is TRBJ1-4 and V is TRBV20-1; no definite D call. Germline CDR1 reads DFQATT; CDR2 reads SNEGSKA (reference sequence). This CDR3 comprises 12 residues. V was pared by 3 bases and J by 7 bases, with 9 bases between. The CDR3 bases are TGCAGTGCTAGTCTGGACGCTGAAAAACTGTTTTTT. This sequence encodes CSASLDAEKLFF.